This TCR beta chain was observed in a study of tumor-infiltrating lymphocytes in primary liver carcinoma. Across the study: Between 4.2 and 10 cm across, the tumors were all of stage T1-T3 N0M0. Each of the samples returned roughly 3.65 to 7.5 million productive TCRbeta reads (a yield similar across tissue types).

Co-extraction of both nucleic acids (RNA and DNA) used about 19-33 mg of unsorted bulk tissue. Patients in the cohort were treatment-naive and living with chronic HBV infection. Concerning this clonotype: This may come from a read error, since a much larger clone is one base off.

TCR beta cDNA was made from 400 to 500 ng total RNA with a constant-region primer. Slightly modified ARM-PCR, run as three nested multiplex PCR rounds, produced the TCR beta libraries. For around 11 cycles apiece, the opening two PCR rounds ran with TRBV1-TRBV30 forward primers and a C-beta reverse primer. Each CDR3 protein gets one entry after TCRdb re-called the multiplex PCR reads with MiXCR. Of 95,000 to 150,000 distinct CDR3 sequences in the sample, roughly 70% are singletons; the top ten hold over 8%. CDR1 MDHEN and CDR2 SYDVKM come from the germline V gene. The CDR3 spans 18 residues. Trimming took 6 bases from V and 8 from J, leaving 29 bases between them.

The genes are TRBV28 and TRBJ2-1; possible D gene TRBD2, 5 bases. The sample consisted of tumor-adjacent normal liver tissue. The receptor's source is an older woman with primary liver carcinoma and hepatitis B virus infection. CDR3 sequence: CASRRGGHWSLDGDEQFF. For the CDR3, the DNA is TGTGCCAGCAGACGCGGAGGTCATTGGTCCCTTGACGGTGATGAGCAGTTCTTC.